The clone carrying this TCR beta chain has ten or more counts. Time point: persistent/refractory GD, antithyroid drugs over 5 years with positive TRAb. Isolated PBMC RNA provided the starting material for the TCR library. The sample belongs to a study of regulatory T cells in long-lasting Graves disease. According to the study, TCR beta libraries were built with iRepertoire HTBI primers and CDR3-region Arm-PCR. TCRdb analysed the multiplex PCR reads with MiXCR anew, one entry per CDR3 protein. The table shows 400,000 to 450,000 distinct CDR3 sequences, with around 22% occurring only once. Germline trimming cut 5 bases from V and 9 bases from J; bases unmatched to any gene: 6. CDR1 and CDR2 from the germline V gene are SGHTA and FQGNSA. The CDR3 consists of 12 residues.

The sample consisted of peripheral blood mononuclear cells (PBMCs), taken when the disease was refractory, from a patient treated with antithyroid drugs. The V call is TRBV7-2, the J call TRBJ2-7, with 8 bases aligning to TRBD1. This sequence was found in a female donor with Graves disease. CDR3 protein: CASSIDRGGQYF. CDR3 DNA: TGTGCCAGCAGCATCGACAGGGGCGGGCAGTACTTC.